This T cell receptor beta chain stems from a study of blood T cell repertoires in COVID-19. Background on the study: From the United States, Italy and Spain came samples of acute and convalescent COVID-19.

Generated by immunoSEQ multiplex PCR, the TCRdb table keeps only in-frame clones and is missing some. The sample includes 80,000 to 90,000 clones, 80% to 90% of them seen just once. The V segment lost 5 bases and the J segment 2 bases; nucleotides outside the gene matches: 8. Germline V gene sequence: CDR1 PRHDT, CDR2 FYEKMQ (reference sequence). The CDR3 contains 15 residues. The clonotype was recovered from a man aged 80 or over with active or convalescent COVID-19. The specimen was peripheral blood. V and J are TRBV13 and TRBJ2-7; 8 bases fit TRBD2. The CDR3 is CASSPRGGGTYEQYF. CDR3 DNA sequence: TGTGCCAGCAGCCCCCGTGGCGGGGGGACCTACGAGCAGTACTTC.